The T cell receptor beta chain under discussion was sequenced for a study of OX40 agonist ivuxolimab in advanced cancers. In the study overall: Patients took ivuxolimab, an agonistic anti-OX40 (CD134) antibody. With a range of roughly 20 to 79, age averaged approximately 60 years, and about 82% were male. Overall study results and limits: Among some nonresponders, normalized T-cell clonal expansion was also low.

About this clone itself: Its antigen is not identified.

Data came from immunoSEQ multiplex PCR; TCRdb stores just in-frame clones and leaves some out. This table holds roughly 60,000 clones, about 88% found once. Trimming removed 6 bases at V and 0 bases at J, with 12 bases between. This CDR3 has 15 amino acids. The germline V gene has CDR1 LNHDA and CDR2 SQIVND (reference sequence). This chain links TRBV19 with TRBJ2-1; D gene uncertain. The sequences come from CD4+ or CD8+ T cells sorted from blood, collected in a trial of the OX40 agonist ivuxolimab. This clonotype originated in an adult with an advanced solid tumor such as melanoma, head and neck, liver or kidney cancer. The CDR3 loop is CASSRSRFSYNEQFF. The DNA of the CDR3 is TGTGCCAGTAGCCGATCTAGGTTCTCCTACAATGAGCAGTTCTTC.